These 14 T cell receptor beta chains were all obtained from the same sample, sequenced in a study of blood T cell repertoires in COVID-19. TCRdb keeps only in-frame clones here, not all; method: immunoSEQ multiplex PCR. This table has 100,000 to 150,000 clones, 80% to 90% appearing once. The sequencing sample was made of peripheral blood. The receptor set was obtained from a woman aged 60 to 75 with acute or convalescent COVID-19.

The DNA for the CDR3 is TGTGCCACCGACAGGGTGAGCACAGATACGCAGTATTTT. This gives the protein CATDRVSTDTQYF. The chain couples TRBV28 to TRBJ2-3, with 7 bases aligning to TRBD1. CDR1 and CDR2 (germline): MDHEN, SYDVKM. This CDR3 comprises 13 residues. V dropped 10 bases and J dropped 0; count of bases not matched to a gene: 4.

The chain recombines TRBV28 with TRBJ2-7; 9 bases fit TRBD2. This CDR3 is built from 14 residues. Germline-derived CDR1 and CDR2 are MDHEN and SYDVKM. Germline trimming cut 5 bases from V and 2 bases from J; bases unmatched to any gene: 4. CDR3 sequence (DNA): TGTGCCAGCAGTCCTCGGACTAGCGCCTACGAGCAGTACTTC. Translated, it gives CASSPRTSAYEQYF.

This clone was detected once. CDR3 residues: CASSLSRNRPNSPLHF. CDR3 bases: TGTGCCAGCAGTTTATCAAGGAACAGACCCAATTCACCCCTCCACTTT. The chain links TRBV28 to TRBJ1-6, with D hard to call. Trimming cost V 1 base and J 7 bases, with 14 bases left between them. Germline-derived CDR1 and CDR2 are MDHEN and SYDVKM. The CDR3 contains 16 residues.

This clone was observed a handful of times. The genes are TRBV30 and TRBJ1-4, with TRBD1 matching 9 bases. V shed 2 bases, J shed 8 bases, and the junction held 9 bases outside the gene matches. CDR3 length equals 15 residues. Germline V gives CDR1 GTSNPN, CDR2 SVGIG (reference sequence). CDR3 DNA: TGTGCCTGGAGTCTACCGGGACAGGGACAGGAAAAACTGTTTTTT. It specifies CAWSLPGQGQEKLFF.

The gene calls are TRBV28 and TRBJ2-4, with a weak D call TRBD1 (6 bases). Germline CDR1 reads MDHEN; CDR2 reads SYDVKM. Trimming took 8 bases from V and 4 from J, leaving 15 bases between them. The CDR3 is made up of 14 amino acids. The CDR3 DNA sequence: TGTGCCAGCCTGGGGACACCTCCGAAAAACATTCAGTACTTC. Translating gives CASLGTPPKNIQYF.

Comments on this clone: The sample holds other DNA sequences that translate to the same CDR3. The gene calls are TRBV11-3 and TRBJ1-1; D is unclear. V was trimmed by 0 bases and J by 1 base, leaving 6 bases between them. Germline CDR1 is SGHNT and CDR2 is YENEEA. The CDR3 contains 14 residues. The CDR3 sequence is CASSLDGQNTEAFF. CDR3 DNA sequence: TGTGCCAGCAGCTTAGATGGCCAGAACACTGAAGCTTTCTTT. Full variable domain (outside the CDR3, taken from reference TRBV11-3 and TRBJ1-1): EAGVVQSPRYKIIEKKQPVAFWCNPISGHNTLYWYLQNLGQGPELLIRYENEEAVDDSQLPKDRFSAERLKGVDSTLKIQPAELGDSAVYLCASSLDGQNTEAFFGQGTRLTVV.

The CDR3 nucleotides are TGCGCCAGCAGTAGGGCAGGGGGTAATTCACCCCTCCACTTT. Translating it yields CASSRAGGNSPLHF. The chain combines TRBV10-2 with TRBJ1-6; 7 positions match TRBD1. Germline V gene lookup returns CDR1 WSHSY and CDR2 SAAADI. The junction had 4 bases not matched to a gene; V was cut back by 5 bases and J by 6 bases. The CDR3 has 14 amino acids.

For the CDR3, the DNA is TGTGCCAGCAGCCTCCCGGGACAGGGTTTCAACGAGCAGTACTTC. This codes for CASSLPGQGFNEQYF. V is TRBV5-4 and J is TRBJ2-7; the match to TRBD1 covers 9 bases. V lost 4 bases and J lost 5; bases outside the gene matches: 10. The CDR3 contains 15 residues. In germline, CDR1 is SGHNT, CDR2 YYREEE (reference sequence). The variable domain in full, completed from reference TRBV5-4 and TRBJ2-7, reads ETGVTQSPTHLIKTRGQQVTLRCSSQSGHNTVSWYQQALGQGPQFIFQYYREEENGRGNFPPRFSGLQFPNYSSELNVNALELDDSALYLCASSLPGQGFNEQYFGPGTRLTVT.

This chain links TRBV6-4 with TRBJ2-2, with a tentative D call TRBD1 (5 bases). Germline values: CDR1 MRHNA, CDR2 SNTAGT. The CDR3 is 16 residues long. Trimming removed 3 bases at V and 2 bases at J, with 13 bases between. The DNA of the CDR3 is TGTGCCAGCAGTGAAGGACAAGACGGTAACACCGGGGAGCTGTTTTTT. Its translation is CASSEGQDGNTGELFF.

This chain uses TRBV11-2 with TRBJ2-1; D unclear. The CDR3 has 15 residues. The V and J ends lost 0 bases and 6 bases respectively, with 12 bases between them. The germline gives CDR1 SGHAT, CDR2 FQNNGV. CDR3 loop: CASSLDSYSLNEQFF. Written as DNA, the CDR3 is TGTGCCAGCAGCTTAGATAGCTACTCACTCAATGAGCAGTTCTTC.

This chain connects TRBV13 to TRBJ1-1; D is unresolved. This CDR3 comprises 13 residues. V was cut by 5 bases and J by 8 bases, with 15 bases left in between. In germline, CDR1 is PRHDT, CDR2 FYEKMQ (reference sequence). CDR3 loop: CASSPGRAREAFF. The DNA for the CDR3 is TGTGCCAGCAGCCCGGGGAGAGCAAGAGAAGCTTTCTTT.

This rearrangement joins TRBV30 to TRBJ1-3; D might be TRBD1 (5 bases). Trimming pared 0 bases from V and 0 bases from J, leaving 12 bases between. The germline CDR1 and CDR2 sequences are GTSNPN and SVGIG (reference sequence). The CDR3 is made up of 16 amino acids. CDR3 nucleotide sequence: TGTGCCTGGAGTGTGGCCGGACAATACTCTGGAAACACCATATATTTT. Translating gives CAWSVAGQYSGNTIYF.

This clone was counted once. The chain joins TRBV7-4 to TRBJ2-7; the match to TRBD2 covers 9 bases. The CDR3 extends over 16 amino acids. V lost 1 base and J lost 4; bases outside the gene matches: 8. The germline V gene encodes CDR1 SGHVT and CDR2 SQSDAQ. CDR3 region: CASSLGGGAGIYEQYV. The DNA of the CDR3 is TGTGCCAGCAGCTTAGGCGGGGGGGCTGGAATTTACGAGCAGTACGTC.

This clone was seen just once. The CDR3 region is CASTPPGLAGGGTQYF. The CDR3 region has the DNA TGTGCCAGTACCCCACCGGGACTAGCGGGAGGAGGTACGCAGTATTTT. The chain joins TRBV19 to TRBJ2-3, with 15 bases identical to TRBD2. V lost 7 bases, J lost 8 bases, and 10 bases stayed unmatched. Germline assignment: CDR1 LNHDA and CDR2 SQIVND (reference sequence). The CDR3 runs to 16 residues.